This T cell receptor (beta chain) is drawn from a study of cytomegalovirus exposure and HLA in healthy donors. Findings and caveats of the study: In a later analysis, around 18,000 TCR beta sequences were associated with HLA alleles at 0.05 false discovery rate. TRBV6-2, TRBV6-3 and other indistinguishable V segments were excluded. The study recorded 164 TCR beta chains that were cytomegalovirus-associated. Donor immune exposure was known only as CMV serostatus.

The PCR had 60 Vbeta and 13 Jbeta primers. TCRdb's copy holds only in-frame clones and misses some; the assay was immunoSEQ multiplex PCR. The top ten hold about 1.6% of the sample, which has fewer than 200,000 clones, about 80% seen once. This CDR3 contains 14 residues. Trimming stripped 7 bases from V and 5 bases from J, with 15 bases between. CDR1 and CDR2 from the germline V gene are MNHEY and SMNVEV (reference sequence). About this clone itself: Its antigen is as yet unknown.

The chain joins TRBV27 to TRBJ2-1; tentative D call: TRBD2 (7 bases). The source is a girl between 10 and 17 years old in good health and CMV-seropositive. Sequenced sample: PBMCs. In DNA form, the CDR3 reads TGTGCCAGCACCCTTGGGGGGGGCCACAATGAGCAGTTCTTC. It translates to CASTLGGGHNEQFF.